This T cell receptor (beta chain) was sequenced during a study of response to subunit inactivated influenza vaccine. The CDR3 runs 13 residues. The trim removed 6 bases at V and 4 bases at J, leaving 5 bases unmatched. TCRdb fed the RT-PCR reads into MiXCR, producing one record per CDR3 protein. Of some 500,000 distinct CDR3 sequences in the sample, 25% were seen once. A note on this clonotype: Its antigen is unidentified.

General study findings and limits: New T cells are recruited in small numbers by each seasonal influenza vaccination, according to the authors' suggestion.

The material sequenced was CD4+ T cells sorted from PBMCs, taken 4 to 6 days after vaccination. The origin of this receptor is a man aged 50 to 59 who received an inactivated influenza vaccine. The chain joins TRBV12-3 or TRBV12-4 to TRBJ1-1; 7 bases are a match to TRBD1. The CDR3: CASRPAGGTEAFF. The DNA for the CDR3 is TGTGCCAGCAGGCCAGCAGGGGGCACTGAAGCTTTCTTT.